This T cell receptor beta chain was identified during a study of blood T cell repertoires in COVID-19. Study in general: Sources were T cells, B-cell-depleted T cells, or PBMCs; the material itself was cDNA or gDNA.

The CDR3 contains 15 residues. Per germline, CDR1 MNHEY and CDR2 SVGAGI. V lost 3 bases, J lost 1 base, and 9 bases lay in between. The cohort comprised adults aged 18 to 89 years residing in about two dozen US areas. Some clones are missing from TCRdb's copy, which holds only in-frame ones; the method was immunoSEQ multiplex PCR. The profile shows 200,000 to 250,000 clones, 80% to 90% of them singletons. Material for sequencing was PBMCs or T cells enriched from blood (not recorded which). The TCR comes from a woman aged 50 to 60 with acute COVID-19. The chain links TRBV6-5 to TRBJ2-2; no firm D call. CDR3 region: CASSYFPKNTGELFF. CDR3 sequence (DNA): TGTGCCAGCAGTTATTTCCCCAAGAACACCGGGGAGCTGTTTTTT.